Listed below are T cell receptor beta chains from one sample, sequenced in a study of shared T cell receptors in the human thymus. Data came from immunoSEQ multiplex PCR; TCRdb stores just in-frame clones and leaves some out. The sample holds 600,000 to 900,000 clones, approximately 83% seen once. The same sample was also used in a study of human thymus T cells.

The sample consisted of thymocytes. These TCRs come from a girl under two years old with a congenital heart defect. Both conserved end residues are part of each CDR3. D genes are given only for firm matches. Not all rows give a size; the values are once, few, many and, for expanded clones, a class.

>TRBV13|NA|NA|TRBJ1-4
TGTGCCAGCAGCTTAGACAGGGACGAAAAACTGTTTTTT
CASSLDRDEKLFF
>TRBV7-6|NA|once|TRBJ1-6
TGTGCCAGCAAGGAGGGTAGCTCCTATAATTCACCCCTCCACTTT
CASKEGSSYNSPLHF
>TRBV6-1|NA|NA|TRBJ1-2
TGTGCCAGCCAGGGACATGTTCGCTACACCTTC
CASQGHVRYTF
>TRBV7-2|NA|NA|TRBJ2-4
TGTGCCAGCAGCTTATCAGGGTACCTAGCCAAAAACATTCAGTACTTC
CASSLSGYLAKNIQYF
>TRBV2|NA|NA|TRBJ2-1
TGTGCCAGCAGTGAAGCCGTCATTCGCGCTAAGCTTCTAAAGGGGCTTGTTCCTCTCAATGAGCAGTTCTTC
CASSEAVIRAKLLKGLVPLNEQFF
>TRBV6-6|NA|NA|TRBJ2-3
TGTGCCAGCAGTTCTACTAGTCCTTCTTTACCAGATACGCAGTATTTT
CASSSTSPSLPDTQYF
>TRBV7-8|TRBD1|NA|TRBJ2-5
TGTGCCAGCAGCTCCCGGGACAGGATGCAACAAGAGACCCAGTACTTC
CASSSRDRMQQETQYF
>TRBV10-3|TRBD1|NA|TRBJ2-7
TGTGCCATCAGTGATCCGGGACAGGGAAGCTCCTACGAGCAGTACTTC
CAISDPGQGSSYEQYF
>TRBV28|NA|NA|TRBJ1-3
TGTGCCAGCAGTTTACCGGAGGGACTCTCTGGAAACACCATATATTTT
CASSLPEGLSGNTIYF
>TRBV27|NA|NA|TRBJ1-2
TGTGCCAGCGGCCTAAGTGGACTCAACTATGGCTACACCTTC
CASGLSGLNYGYTF
>TRBV28|TRBD1|NA|TRBJ1-6
TGTGCCCCCCGACAGGGGAATTCACCCCTCCACTTT
CAPRQGNSPLHF